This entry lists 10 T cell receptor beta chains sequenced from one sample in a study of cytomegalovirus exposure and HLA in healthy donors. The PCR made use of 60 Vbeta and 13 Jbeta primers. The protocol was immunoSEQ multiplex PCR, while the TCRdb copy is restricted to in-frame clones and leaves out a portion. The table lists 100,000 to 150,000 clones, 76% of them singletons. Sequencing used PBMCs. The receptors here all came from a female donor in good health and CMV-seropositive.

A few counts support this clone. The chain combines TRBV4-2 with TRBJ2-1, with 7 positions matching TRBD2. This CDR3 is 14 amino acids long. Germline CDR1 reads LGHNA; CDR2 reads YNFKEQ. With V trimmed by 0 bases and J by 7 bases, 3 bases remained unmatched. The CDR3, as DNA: TGTGCCAGCAGCCAAGAGCTAGCGGTTAATGAGCAGTTCTTC. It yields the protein CASSQELAVNEQFF.

The CDR3 sequence: CASSSAESSYNEQFF. The CDR3 nucleotides read TGTGCCAGCAGTTCGGCGGAAAGCTCCTACAATGAGCAGTTCTTC. This chain connects TRBV11-1 to TRBJ2-1, with D unclear. Germline values: CDR1 SGHAT, CDR2 FQDESV (reference sequence). The CDR3 contains 15 residues. With 6 bases removed from V and 0 bases from J, the gap between germline ends came to 12 bases.

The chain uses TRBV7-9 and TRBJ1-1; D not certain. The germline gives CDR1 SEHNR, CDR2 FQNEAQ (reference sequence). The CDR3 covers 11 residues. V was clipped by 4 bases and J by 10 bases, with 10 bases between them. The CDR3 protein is CASSSQPGAFF. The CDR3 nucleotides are TGTGCCAGCAGCTCGCAACCGGGAGCTTTCTTT. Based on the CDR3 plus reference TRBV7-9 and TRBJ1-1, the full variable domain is DTGVSQNPRHKITKRGQNVTFRCDPISEHNRLYWYRQTLGQGPEFLTYFQNEAQLEKSRLLSDRFSAERPKGSFSTLEIQRTEQGDSAMYLCASSSQPGAFFGQGTRLTVV.

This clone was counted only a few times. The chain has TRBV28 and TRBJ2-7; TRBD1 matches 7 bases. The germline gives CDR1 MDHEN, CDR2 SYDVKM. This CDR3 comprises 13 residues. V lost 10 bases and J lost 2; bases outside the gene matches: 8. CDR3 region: CATAGTETYEQYF. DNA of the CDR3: TGTGCCACCGCCGGGACAGAGACCTACGAGCAGTACTTC.

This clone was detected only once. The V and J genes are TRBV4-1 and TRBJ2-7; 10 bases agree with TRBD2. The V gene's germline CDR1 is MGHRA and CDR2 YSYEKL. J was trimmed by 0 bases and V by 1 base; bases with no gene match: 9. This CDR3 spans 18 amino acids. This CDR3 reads CASSQGVSGTSDSYEQYF. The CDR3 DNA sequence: TGCGCCAGCAGCCAAGGGGTCTCCGGGACTAGCGACTCCTACGAGCAGTACTTC.

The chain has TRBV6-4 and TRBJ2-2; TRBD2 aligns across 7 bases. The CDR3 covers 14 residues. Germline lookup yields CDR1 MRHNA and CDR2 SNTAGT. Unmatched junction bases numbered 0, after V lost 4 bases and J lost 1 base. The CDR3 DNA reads TGTGCCAGCAGTGCGGGGGGGAACACCGGGGAGCTGTTTTTT. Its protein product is CASSAGGNTGELFF.

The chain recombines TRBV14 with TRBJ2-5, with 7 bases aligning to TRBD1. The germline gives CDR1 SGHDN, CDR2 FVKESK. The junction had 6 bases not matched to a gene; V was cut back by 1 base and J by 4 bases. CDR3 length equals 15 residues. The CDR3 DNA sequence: TGTGCCAGCAGCCAAGGGGGACAGCCGAGAGAGACCCAGTACTTC. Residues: CASSQGGQPRETQYF.

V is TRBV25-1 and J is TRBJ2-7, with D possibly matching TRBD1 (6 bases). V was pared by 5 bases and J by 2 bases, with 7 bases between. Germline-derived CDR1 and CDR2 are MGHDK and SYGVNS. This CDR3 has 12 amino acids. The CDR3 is CASSTGPYEQYF. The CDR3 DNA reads TGTGCCAGCAGTACAGGGCCCTACGAGCAGTACTTC.

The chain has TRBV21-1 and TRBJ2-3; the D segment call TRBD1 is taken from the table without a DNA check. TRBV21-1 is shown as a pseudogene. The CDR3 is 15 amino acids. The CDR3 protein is CASGSRDSPTDTQYF. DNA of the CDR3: TGTGCCAGCGGAAGCCGGGACAGTCCCACAGATACGCAGTATTTT.

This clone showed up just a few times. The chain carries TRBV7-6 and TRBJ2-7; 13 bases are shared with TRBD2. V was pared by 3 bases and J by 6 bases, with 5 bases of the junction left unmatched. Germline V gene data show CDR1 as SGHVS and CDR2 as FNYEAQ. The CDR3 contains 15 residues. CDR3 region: CASSFRTSGSSEQYF. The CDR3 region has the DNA TGTGCCAGCAGCTTTCGGACTAGCGGGAGCTCCGAGCAGTACTTC.